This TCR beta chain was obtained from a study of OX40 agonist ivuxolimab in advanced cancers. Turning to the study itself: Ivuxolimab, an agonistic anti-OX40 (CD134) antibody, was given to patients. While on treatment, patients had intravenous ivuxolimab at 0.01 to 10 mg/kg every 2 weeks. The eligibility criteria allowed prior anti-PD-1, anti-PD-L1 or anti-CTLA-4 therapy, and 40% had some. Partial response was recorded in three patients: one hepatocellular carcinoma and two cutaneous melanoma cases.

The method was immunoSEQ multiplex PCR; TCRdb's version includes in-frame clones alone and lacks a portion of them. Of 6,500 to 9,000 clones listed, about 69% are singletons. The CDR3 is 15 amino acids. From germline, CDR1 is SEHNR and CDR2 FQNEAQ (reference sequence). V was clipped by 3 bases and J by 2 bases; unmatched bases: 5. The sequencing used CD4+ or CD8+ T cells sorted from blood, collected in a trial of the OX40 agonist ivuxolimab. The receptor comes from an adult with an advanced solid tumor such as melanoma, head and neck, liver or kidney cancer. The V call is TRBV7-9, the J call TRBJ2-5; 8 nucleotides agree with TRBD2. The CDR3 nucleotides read TGTGCCAGCAGCTTTCGGCGGGGGGCGCAAGAGACCCAGTACTTC. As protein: CASSFRRGAQETQYF.